A selection of T cell receptor beta chains follows, all from one sample in a study of T cells after posttransplantation cyclophosphamide. Data came from immunoSEQ multiplex PCR; TCRdb stores just in-frame clones and leaves some out. The sample contains under 7,000 clones, none of them singletons. Sequences were derived from PBMCs, sampled after an allogeneic stem cell transplant with post-transplant cyclophosphamide. Receptors were obtained from a male patient younger than 45 who received an allogeneic stem cell transplant from an unrelated donor, was CMV-positive, and had acute and chronic GVHD. Among the T cells, some may be from the graft donor. CDR3s include the opening cysteine and the closing phenylalanine or tryptophan. Each record gives: V gene, clone size, D gene, J gene, CDR3 DNA, CDR3 protein. The D gene is left open where the match is weak. Expanded clones get a size class; other rows say once, few or many, or leave the size out.

TRBV10-1	medium-sized	-	TRBJ2-7	TGCGCCAGCAGTGCCAGCTCCTACGAGCAGTACTTC	CASSASSYEQYF
TRBV29-1	medium-sized	-	TRBJ1-1	TGCAGCGCCCCCCGGCAGGGTACTGAAGCTTTCTTT	CSAPRQGTEAFF
TRBV25-1	many	TRBD1	TRBJ2-5	TGTGCCAGCAGTGGGACAGGGAGGGAGACCCAGTACTTC	CASSGTGRETQYF
TRBV13	many	-	TRBJ2-3	TGTGCCAGCAGCTTCCCGACAGATACGCAGTATTTT	CASSFPTDTQYF
TRBV7-8	many	TRBD2	TRBJ2-1	TGTGCCAGCACCCGACAGATAGCGGGAGATGAGCAGTTCTTC	CASTRQIAGDEQFF
TRBV5-6	many	TRBD1	TRBJ1-2	TGTGCCAGCAGGTCAACTACAGGGGCCTATGGCTACACCTTC	CASRSTTGAYGYTF
TRBV7-3	-	TRBD2	TRBJ2-1	TGTGCCAGCAGCTTAATCCACAGGCTAGCGGGAGTTGGGAATGAGCAGTTCTTC	CASSLIHRLAGVGNEQFF
TRBV19	many	-	TRBJ1-4	TGTGCCAGTAGCCTAAATGGACCCAGGGGTTGGAGTGAAAAACTGTTTTTT	CASSLNGPRGWSEKLFF
TRBV19	many	-	TRBJ2-7	TGTGCCAGTAGTAACTTCCTCGGCTACGAGCAGTACTTC	CASSNFLGYEQYF
TRBV11-3	many	TRBD1	TRBJ2-1	TGTGCCAGCAGCGACAGGGGCTACAATGAGCAGTTCTTC	CASSDRGYNEQFF
TRBV7-8	many	-	TRBJ1-5	TGTGCCAGCAGCTCCGACAGCCTGAATCAGCCCCAGCATTTT	CASSSDSLNQPQHF
TRBV9	medium-sized	-	TRBJ1-1	TGTGCCAGCAGCGTAGCCACAGGGCTCATGAACACTGAAGCTTTCTTT	CASSVATGLMNTEAFF
TRBV29-1	many	TRBD1	TRBJ2-1	TGCAGCGTTGAGGGCACGCAGGGGGAGAGCTCCTACAATGAGCAGTTCTTC	CSVEGTQGESSYNEQFF
TRBV4-3	many	-	TRBJ2-1	TGCGCCAGCAGCCAAGACCCCGGGACTTGGGGATATGAGCAGTTCTTC	CASSQDPGTWGYEQFF
TRBV29-1	-	TRBD2	TRBJ2-7	TGCAGCGTTGCGGTTGGCGGGAGATTCTACGAGCAGTACTTT	CSVAVGGRFYEQYF
TRBV30	medium-sized	TRBD1	TRBJ1-2	TGTGCCTGGGGGGGACAGTTGAACTATGGCTACACCTTC	CAWGGQLNYGYTF
TRBV19	many	-	TRBJ1-2	TGTGCCAGTAGTATCCAGGGGTTTGGCTATGGCTACACCTTC	CASSIQGFGYGYTF
TRBV7-2	many	TRBD1	TRBJ2-7	TGTGCCAGCAGCCGGGGCGGGACAGGGGGCTACGAGCAGTACTTC	CASSRGGTGGYEQYF
TRBV4-3	many	TRBD2	TRBJ2-7	TGCGCCAGCAGCCGGATAGCGGGGGGGCCTGGTGAGCAGTACTTC	CASSRIAGGPGEQYF
TRBV20-1	few	-	TRBJ2-5	TGCAGTGCGAAGCACCAAGAGACCCAGTACTTC	CSAKHQETQYF
TRBV6-5	many	TRBD2	TRBJ2-5	TGTGCCAGCAGAGGCTCCGGGGGGGCGGAGACCCAGTACTTC	CASRGSGGAETQYF
TRBV11-3	medium-sized	-	TRBJ2-7	TGTGCCAGCAGCTTTAACAGGGAGAGCTACGAGCAGTACTTC	CASSFNRESYEQYF
TRBV25-1	medium-sized	TRBD1	TRBJ2-1	TGTGCCAGCAGTGCACAGGGGGCTGATGAGCAGTTCTTC	CASSAQGADEQFF
TRBV5-1	-	TRBD1	TRBJ2-3	TGCGCCAGCAGCGCCCGGGACAGCCTGAGCACAGATACGCAGTATTTT	CASSARDSLSTDTQYF
TRBV29-1	many	-	TRBJ1-1	TGCAGCGTGGGGCGGCCGAACACTGAAGCTTTCTTT	CSVGRPNTEAFF
TRBV5-6	many	TRBD2	TRBJ2-1	TGTGCCAGCAGCTTGGGCGGGGGGTCCTACAATGAGCAGTTCTTC	CASSLGGGSYNEQFF
TRBV7-2	many	-	TRBJ2-1	TGTGCCAGCAGCTTTTCGGGGGTCGCCTACAATGAGCAGTTCTTC	CASSFSGVAYNEQFF
TRBV13	many	TRBD2	TRBJ2-2	TGTGCCAGCAGCAGACTAGCGGACAGCACCGGGGAGCTGTTTTTT	CASSRLADSTGELFF
TRBV6-5	many	TRBD2	TRBJ2-7	TGTGCCAGCAGTTACTCGACTAGCCCGTACGAGCAGTACTTC	CASSYSTSPYEQYF
TRBV6-6	many	-	TRBJ1-4	TGTGCCAGCAGGGAAGGGCTGGAGGGGGAAAAACTGTTTTTT	CASREGLEGEKLFF
TRBV5-1	many	TRBD1	TRBJ2-7	TGCGCCAGCAGCTTGGCCGACCCCGGACAGGGGGCTTTCGAGCAGTACTTC	CASSLADPGQGAFEQYF
TRBV5-1	many	TRBD2	TRBJ2-3	TGCGCCAGCAGCGATACCGGGACTAGCGGGAGGAGAGGAGATACGCAGTATTTT	CASSDTGTSGRRGDTQYF
TRBV29-1	many	-	TRBJ2-3	TGCAGCGCTGGAGGAGATACGCAGTATTTT	CSAGGDTQYF
TRBV5-1	many	TRBD1	TRBJ2-7	TGCGCCAGCAGCTGGGGGACAGGGAGCTACGAGCAGTACTTC	CASSWGTGSYEQYF
TRBV15	many	TRBD1	TRBJ2-1	TGTGCCACCAGCAGATCCTGGACAGGGGGGGGAAATGAGCAGTTCTTC	CATSRSWTGGGNEQFF
TRBV9	many	-	TRBJ2-7	TGTGCCAGCAGCGAATCCGGGACACTGGACGAGCAGTACTTC	CASSESGTLDEQYF
TRBV2	many	-	TRBJ2-2	TGTGCCAGCAGTCTAGACACCGGGGAGCTGTTTTTT	CASSLDTGELFF